This T cell receptor beta chain was found in a study of cytomegalovirus exposure and HLA in healthy donors. The PCR used 60 Vbeta and 13 Jbeta primers. Under the authors' procedure: Counted up in a later analysis, unique TCR beta chains came to 65 million to 100 million, with about 9.9 million shared. Produced via immunoSEQ multiplex PCR; TCRdb's table is partial and in-frame only. The V and J calls and the clone size are those of that table, but D and trimming were determined from the DNA. The sample carries 270,000 or so clones, about 93% recorded once. Trimming removed 1 base from V and 5 bases from J, with 17 bases in between. The CDR3 length is 16 residues. Germline V gives CDR1 MNHNS, CDR2 SASEGT. Though nominally healthy at sampling, donors likely had unrecorded immune exposures.

This sequence was found in a girl aged 2 to 10 in good health and CMV-seronegative. This chain links TRBV6-1 with TRBJ2-5, with D perhaps matching TRBD2 (5 bases). The sample consisted of PBMCs. CDR3 sequence reads: CASSEVGLATLETQYF. The CDR3 DNA follows: TGTGCCAGCAGTGAAGTGGGCCTAGCCACGCTGGAGACCCAGTACTTC.